The 2 T cell receptor beta chains in this list originate from one sample, sequenced in a study of shared clonotypes between healthy human individuals. Sequencing used immunoSEQ multiplex PCR; TCRdb keeps in-frame clones, though not all of them. The data show 300,000 to 400,000 clones, around 87% seen once. Sequenced sample: memory CD8+ T cells sorted from blood. Subset defined: CD45RO+ cells pooled with CCR7-negative TemRA cells. These receptors all come from a man aged 18 to 29 in good health.

The chain has TRBV25-1 and TRBJ2-3; D perhaps matches TRBD1 (6 bases). Germline CDR1 is MGHDK and CDR2 is SYGVNS. The V and J ends lost 7 bases and 10 bases respectively, with 21 bases between them. The CDR3 consists of 14 residues. The CDR3 spells CASTPGDDAVAQYF. The CDR3 DNA is TGTGCCAGCACCCCAGGGGACGACGCCGTTGCGCAGTATTTT. Combining the CDR3 with reference TRBV25-1 and TRBJ2-3 gives the whole variable domain EADIYQTPRYLVIGTGKKITLECSQTMGHDKMYWYQQDPGMELHLIHYSYGVNSTEKGDLSSESTVSRIRTEHFPLTLESARPSHTSQYLCASTPGDDAVAQYFGPGTRLTVL.

The chain is built from TRBV7-9 and TRBJ2-3; TRBD1 matches 7 bases. This CDR3 is built from 16 residues. Per the germline V gene, CDR1 is SEHNR and CDR2 is FQNEAQ (reference sequence). With 1 base clipped from V and 0 bases from J, the junction kept 4 bases outside the gene matches. The CDR3 loop reads CASSLDDRVSTDTQYF. CDR3 nucleotide sequence: TGTGCCAGCAGCTTAGACGACAGGGTCAGCACAGATACGCAGTATTTT.